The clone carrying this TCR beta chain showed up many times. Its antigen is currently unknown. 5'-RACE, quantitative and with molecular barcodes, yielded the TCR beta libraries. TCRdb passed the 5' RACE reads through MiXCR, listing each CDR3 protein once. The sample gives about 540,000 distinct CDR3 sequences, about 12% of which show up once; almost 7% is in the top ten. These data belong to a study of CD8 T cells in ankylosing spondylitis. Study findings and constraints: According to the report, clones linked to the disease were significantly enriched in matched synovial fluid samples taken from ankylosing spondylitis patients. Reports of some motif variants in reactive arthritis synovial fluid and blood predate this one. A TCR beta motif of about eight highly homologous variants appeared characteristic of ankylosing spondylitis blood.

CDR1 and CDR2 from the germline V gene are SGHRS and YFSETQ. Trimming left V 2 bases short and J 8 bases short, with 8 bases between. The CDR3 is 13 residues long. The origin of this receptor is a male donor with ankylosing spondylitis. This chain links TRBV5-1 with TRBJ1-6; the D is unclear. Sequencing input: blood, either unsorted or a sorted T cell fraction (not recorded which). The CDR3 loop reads CASSFQTDSPLHF. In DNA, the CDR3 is TGCGCCAGCAGCTTCCAGACCGATTCACCCCTCCACTTT. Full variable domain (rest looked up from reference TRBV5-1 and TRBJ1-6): KAGVTQTPRYLIKTRGQQVTLSCSPISGHRSVSWYQQTPGQGLQFLFEYFSETQRNKGNFPGRFSGRQFSNSRSEMNVSTLELGDSALYLCASSFQTDSPLHFGNGTRLTVT.